The 27 T cell receptor beta chains given below trace back to one sample, sequenced in a study of regulatory T cells in long-lasting Graves disease. Specified time point: persistent/refractory GD, antithyroid drugs over 5 years with positive TRAb. The TCR library was made from RNA extracted from PBMCs. Sequencing libraries for TCR beta were prepared with iRepertoire HTBI primers and Arm-PCR of CDR3 regions. Via MiXCR, TCRdb re-called the multiplex PCR reads, giving one row per CDR3 protein. The sample has approximately 690,000 distinct CDR3 sequences; around 30% are singletons. Specimen: peripheral blood mononuclear cells (PBMCs), collected when the disease was refractory, from a patient treated with antithyroid drugs. All receptors come from a female donor with Graves disease.

The V gene is TRBV30, the J gene TRBJ1-2; D is unclear. V shed 2 bases and J shed 0 bases, with 7 bases lying between them. This CDR3 has 13 amino acids. From germline, CDR1 is GTSNPN and CDR2 SVGIG (reference sequence). The CDR3 loop reads CAWSYVANYGYTF. The CDR3 DNA sequence: TGTGCCTGGAGTTATGTAGCTAACTATGGCTACACCTTC.

The chain recombines TRBV20-1 with TRBJ1-6; no clear D gene. The CDR3 is made up of 15 amino acids. V was shortened by 6 bases and J by 0 bases, with 12 bases between the two germline ends. The germline V gene encodes CDR1 DFQATT and CDR2 SNEGSKA (reference sequence). The CDR3 protein is CSARLRGSYNSPLHF. CDR3 DNA sequence: TGCAGTGCCAGACTTCGAGGCTCCTATAATTCACCCCTCCACTTT.

This clonotype was observed a handful of times. This chain joins TRBV19 and TRBJ2-7, with 8 positions matching TRBD1. V shed 3 bases, J shed 0 bases, and the junction held 7 bases outside the gene matches. The length of the CDR3 is 16 residues. CDR1 LNHDA and CDR2 SQIVND come from the germline V gene (reference sequence). The CDR3 sequence: CASSILAGTGSYEQYF. Here the CDR3 DNA reads TGTGCCAGTAGTATTTTAGCCGGGACAGGCTCCTACGAGCAGTACTTC.

J is TRBJ2-4 and V is TRBV6-2 or TRBV6-3, with D perhaps assigned TRBD1 or TRBD2 (5 bases each). Germline-derived CDR1 and CDR2 are MNHEY and SVGEGT. This CDR3 region has 15 residues. The V gene lost 6 bases and the J gene lost 15 bases, with 27 bases spanning the gap. The chain's CDR3 is CASRQNPFGTEMGYF. The CDR3 nucleotides read TGTGCCAGCAGGCAAAACCCCTTCGGGACGGAGATGGGGTACTTC.

The chain couples TRBV19 to TRBJ1-1; no clear D gene. This CDR3 spans 12 amino acids. Per germline, CDR1 LNHDA and CDR2 SQIVND (reference sequence). V lost 5 bases and J lost 6, with 10 bases in between. The CDR3 nucleotides are TGTGCCAGTAGTCAAGTAACAGCTGAAGCTTTCTTT. As protein: CASSQVTAEAFF.

V usage is TRBV5-1 and J usage is TRBJ1-1; D is unclear. CDR3 length: 13 residues. Germline V gene lookup returns CDR1 SGHRS and CDR2 YFSETQ. Deletions cut 0 bases from V and 5 bases from J, with 8 bases between. The CDR3, as DNA: TGCGCCAGCAGCTTGGAGATGGGGACTGAAGCTTTCTTT. Residues: CASSLEMGTEAFF.

This clonotype was seen just once. A junction end diverges from the germline sequence, so it may reflect a read error. This chain links TRBV16 with TRBJ1-2; 10 bases are a match to TRBD1. This CDR3 region has 14 residues. Germline lookup yields CDR1 KGHSY and CDR2 FQNENV. CDR3 DNA sequence: TGTGCCAGCGGCCAAAGGGACAGGGGAACTGGCTACACCTTC. This gives the protein CASGQRDRGTGYTF.

This clonotype was seen many times. The chain carries TRBV2 and TRBJ2-7; TRBD2 matches 9 bases. This CDR3 has 15 residues. V lost 2 bases to trimming and J lost 2 bases; unmatched junction nucleotides: 4. Germline V gene data show CDR1 as SNHLY and CDR2 as FYNNEI. The CDR3 coding sequence is TGTGCCAGCAGTGAACTGACTAGCGGAGCCTACGAGCAGTACTTC. Its protein product is CASSELTSGAYEQYF. The whole variable domain, remainder taken from reference TRBV2 and TRBJ2-7, is EPEVTQTPSHQVTQMGQEVILRCVPISNHLYFYWYRQILGQKVEFLVSFYNNEISEKSEIFDDQFSVERPDGSNFTLKIRSTKLEDSAMYFCASSELTSGAYEQYFGPGTRLTVT.

The sample holds a few counts of this clonotype. V usage is TRBV7-9 and J usage is TRBJ2-7, with TRBD2 matching 11 bases. The germline CDR1 and CDR2 sequences are SEHNR and FQNEAQ (reference sequence). V trimming: 3 bases; J trimming: 5 bases; junction bases outside the gene matches: 6. This CDR3 is 15 amino acids long. This CDR3 is CASSFSGRASNEQYF. CDR3 DNA sequence: TGTGCCAGCAGCTTTAGCGGGAGGGCCTCGAACGAGCAGTACTTC.

There are a few counts of this clonotype. The chain joins TRBV6-5 to TRBJ2-7; 10 nucleotides align to TRBD2. Germline V lookup: CDR1 MNHEY, CDR2 SVGAGI. This CDR3 comprises 16 residues. V lost 0 bases to trimming and J lost 3 bases; unmatched junction nucleotides: 5. The DNA of the CDR3 is TGTGCCAGCAGTTACTCTAGCGGGAGGCCCTTCTACGAGCAGTACTTC. It translates to CASSYSSGRPFYEQYF.

V and J are TRBV27 and TRBJ2-7; 13 bases are shared with TRBD2. Trimming at V came to 5 bases and at J to 5 bases, leaving 3 bases not matched to a gene. The germline gives CDR1 MNHEY, CDR2 SMNVEV (reference sequence). This CDR3 is built from 14 residues. DNA of the CDR3: TGTGCCAGCAGTCCGGGACTAGCGGGAAACGAGCAGTACTTC. This codes for CASSPGLAGNEQYF.

J is TRBJ1-1 and V is TRBV29-1; the D gene is possibly TRBD1 (5 bases). The CDR3 has 12 amino acids. CDR1 and CDR2 (germline): SQVTM, ANQGSEA. V gave up 5 bases and J gave up 2 bases, with 9 bases separating them. DNA for the CDR3: TGCAGCGTTACCGACAGAAACACTGAAGCTTTCTTT. Amino acids: CSVTDRNTEAFF.

Notes on this clonotype: A much larger clonotype is one base distant, so this may be a read error. The chain uses TRBV2 and TRBJ1-5; no firm D call. Trimming cost V 7 bases and J 4 bases, with 8 bases left between them. The V gene's germline CDR1 is SNHLY and CDR2 FYNNEI. The CDR3 loop spans 12 amino acids. CDR3 coding DNA: TGTGCCAGCAATGGGAGAAATCAGCCCCAGCATTTT. This codes for CASNGRNQPQHF.

The J gene is TRBJ2-7, the V gene TRBV2; D unresolved. V gave up 2 bases and J gave up 3 bases, with 14 bases separating them. From germline, CDR1 is SNHLY and CDR2 FYNNEI. The CDR3 loop spans 15 amino acids. CDR3 loop: CASSEYKGKSYEQYF. DNA for the CDR3: TGTGCCAGCAGTGAATATAAGGGCAAAAGCTACGAGCAGTACTTC.

A single count supports this clonotype. The chain links TRBV3-1 to TRBJ2-5, with 8 nucleotides matching TRBD1. Germline-derived CDR1 and CDR2 are LGHDT and YNNKEL (reference sequence). The CDR3 has 19 residues. The ends lost 0 bases at V and 1 base at J; junction bases unmatched: 13. DNA for the CDR3: TGTGCCAGCAGCCAAGATGAGGCGTGGGCAGGGGGCCCCCAAGAGACCCAGTACTTC. Translation gives CASSQDEAWAGGPQETQYF.

This clonotype came up many times. This sequence joins TRBV12-3 or TRBV12-4 and TRBJ1-2; a possible D gene is TRBD1 (6 bases). The ends were cut back, 6 bases at V and 1 base at J, with 15 bases in the middle. The CDR3 is 15 residues long. The CDR3 sequence: CASSSQDSFNYGYTF. For the CDR3, the DNA is TGTGCCAGCAGCTCCCAGGACAGCTTTAACTATGGCTACACCTTC.

The chain has TRBV7-9 and TRBJ2-5; TRBD1 might be the D (6 bases). Between the trimmed V and J ends, which lost 3 bases and 1 base, there was a span of 15 bases. The CDR3 is 16 residues long. The germline CDR1 and CDR2 sequences are SEHNR and FQNEAQ (reference sequence). For the CDR3, the DNA is TGTGCCAGCAGCTTTTTCACAGGGCCTTTCCAAGAGACCCAGTACTTC. Protein product: CASSFFTGPFQETQYF.

At least ten counts were recorded for this clonotype. J is TRBJ1-4 and V is TRBV28; TRBD1 matches 9 bases. Germline CDR1 is MDHEN and CDR2 is SYDVKM. Losses at the gene ends were 6 bases for V and 7 bases for J; bases not matched to a gene: 6. This CDR3 has 14 residues. In nucleotides, the CDR3 is TGTGCCAGCAGGTCGGGACAGGGTGGTGAAAAACTGTTTTTT. Encoded protein: CASRSGQGGEKLFF. Variable domain in full (rest from reference TRBV28 and TRBJ1-4): DVKVTQSSRYLVKRTGEKVFLECVQDMDHENMFWYRQDPGLGLRLIYFSYDVKMKEKGDIPEGYSVSREKKERFSLILESASTNQTSMYLCASRSGQGGEKLFFGSGTQLSVL.

There are many counts of this clonotype. The V gene is TRBV7-3, the J gene TRBJ2-2, with 9 bases that match TRBD2. There are 15 residues in the CDR3. CDR1 SGHTA and CDR2 FQGTGA come from the germline V gene. V was pared by 5 bases and J by 2 bases, with 3 bases of the junction left unmatched. In DNA form, the CDR3 reads TGTGCCAGCAGCCCGGGACTAGCAAACACCGGGGAGCTGTTTTTT. Its translation is CASSPGLANTGELFF.

In its sample, this clonotype was seen many times. The rearrangement links TRBV27 to TRBJ1-5; TRBD1 matches 10 bases. V was clipped by 5 bases and J by 3 bases; unmatched bases: 7. Germline CDR1 MNHEY, CDR2 SMNVEV (reference sequence). The CDR3 loop spans 16 amino acids. In DNA, the CDR3 is TGTGCCAGCAGTCCCGGGACAGGGGACGCCAATCAGCCCCAGCATTTT. Its protein is CASSPGTGDANQPQHF.

V and J are TRBV12-3 or TRBV12-4 and TRBJ2-7; 7 bases fit TRBD1. The length of the CDR3 is 15 residues. V trimming: 3 bases; J trimming: 4 bases; junction bases outside the gene matches: 9. The CDR3: CASSFGRGYTYEQYF. The CDR3, as DNA: TGTGCCAGCAGTTTTGGCAGGGGGTATACGTACGAGCAGTACTTC.

The CDR3 here is CASSPPSGYGYTF. CDR3 in DNA: TGTGCCAGCAGCCCGCCCTCAGGCTATGGCTACACCTTC. The rearrangement uses TRBV7-9 and TRBJ1-2; D gene ambiguous. V was shortened by 5 bases and J by 4 bases, with 11 bases between the two germline ends. Germline V CDR1 and CDR2: SEHNR, FQNEAQ (reference sequence). The CDR3 totals 13 residues.

This clonotype was counted many times. The chain links TRBV10-2 to TRBJ1-2, with 8 bases aligning to TRBD1. The CDR3 length is 13 residues. Per the germline V gene, CDR1 is WSHSY and CDR2 is SAAADI. V lost 6 bases and J lost 8; bases outside the gene matches: 8. The CDR3 loop is CASRPGQGAGYTF. In DNA, the CDR3 is TGCGCCAGCAGACCCGGACAGGGTGCCGGCTACACCTTC.

V is TRBV7-9 and J is TRBJ1-3; no firm D call. Trimming took 0 bases from V and 2 from J, leaving 11 bases between them. The CDR3 sequence is 16 residues long. Germline CDR1 reads SEHNR; CDR2 reads FQNEAQ (reference sequence). The CDR3 loop reads CASSLALMGPGNTIYF. The DNA for the CDR3 is TGTGCCAGCAGCTTAGCCTTAATGGGTCCTGGAAACACCATATATTTT.

The rearrangement links TRBV14 to TRBJ2-7, with 8 bases identical to TRBD2. The CDR3 consists of 16 residues. V lost 4 bases to trimming and J lost 4 bases; unmatched junction nucleotides: 12. Per the germline V gene, CDR1 is SGHDN and CDR2 is FVKESK. The CDR3, as DNA: TGTGCCAGCAGCCCTTCTTGGGGCAGCGGGAGTTACGAGCAGTACTTC. This gives the protein CASSPSWGSGSYEQYF.

This clonotype was detected ten times or more. This chain connects TRBV20-1 to TRBJ2-5, with 8 nucleotides matching TRBD2. From germline, CDR1 is DFQATT and CDR2 SNEGSKA (reference sequence). This CDR3 spans 15 amino acids. Germline trimming cut 6 bases from V and 4 bases from J; bases unmatched to any gene: 13. The CDR3 here is CSAPTRREGRETQYF. CDR3 DNA: TGCAGTGCCCCCACCCGACGGGAGGGCCGAGAGACCCAGTACTTC.

The chain recombines TRBV7-2 with TRBJ1-2; D gene uncertain. Per the germline V gene, CDR1 is SGHTA and CDR2 is FQGNSA. The CDR3 runs 14 residues. V was cut by 7 bases and J by 7 bases, with 19 bases left in between. The chain's CDR3 is CASKLSLGESGYTF. The CDR3 nucleotides are TGTGCCAGCAAGCTTAGCCTCGGGGAAAGTGGCTACACCTTC.